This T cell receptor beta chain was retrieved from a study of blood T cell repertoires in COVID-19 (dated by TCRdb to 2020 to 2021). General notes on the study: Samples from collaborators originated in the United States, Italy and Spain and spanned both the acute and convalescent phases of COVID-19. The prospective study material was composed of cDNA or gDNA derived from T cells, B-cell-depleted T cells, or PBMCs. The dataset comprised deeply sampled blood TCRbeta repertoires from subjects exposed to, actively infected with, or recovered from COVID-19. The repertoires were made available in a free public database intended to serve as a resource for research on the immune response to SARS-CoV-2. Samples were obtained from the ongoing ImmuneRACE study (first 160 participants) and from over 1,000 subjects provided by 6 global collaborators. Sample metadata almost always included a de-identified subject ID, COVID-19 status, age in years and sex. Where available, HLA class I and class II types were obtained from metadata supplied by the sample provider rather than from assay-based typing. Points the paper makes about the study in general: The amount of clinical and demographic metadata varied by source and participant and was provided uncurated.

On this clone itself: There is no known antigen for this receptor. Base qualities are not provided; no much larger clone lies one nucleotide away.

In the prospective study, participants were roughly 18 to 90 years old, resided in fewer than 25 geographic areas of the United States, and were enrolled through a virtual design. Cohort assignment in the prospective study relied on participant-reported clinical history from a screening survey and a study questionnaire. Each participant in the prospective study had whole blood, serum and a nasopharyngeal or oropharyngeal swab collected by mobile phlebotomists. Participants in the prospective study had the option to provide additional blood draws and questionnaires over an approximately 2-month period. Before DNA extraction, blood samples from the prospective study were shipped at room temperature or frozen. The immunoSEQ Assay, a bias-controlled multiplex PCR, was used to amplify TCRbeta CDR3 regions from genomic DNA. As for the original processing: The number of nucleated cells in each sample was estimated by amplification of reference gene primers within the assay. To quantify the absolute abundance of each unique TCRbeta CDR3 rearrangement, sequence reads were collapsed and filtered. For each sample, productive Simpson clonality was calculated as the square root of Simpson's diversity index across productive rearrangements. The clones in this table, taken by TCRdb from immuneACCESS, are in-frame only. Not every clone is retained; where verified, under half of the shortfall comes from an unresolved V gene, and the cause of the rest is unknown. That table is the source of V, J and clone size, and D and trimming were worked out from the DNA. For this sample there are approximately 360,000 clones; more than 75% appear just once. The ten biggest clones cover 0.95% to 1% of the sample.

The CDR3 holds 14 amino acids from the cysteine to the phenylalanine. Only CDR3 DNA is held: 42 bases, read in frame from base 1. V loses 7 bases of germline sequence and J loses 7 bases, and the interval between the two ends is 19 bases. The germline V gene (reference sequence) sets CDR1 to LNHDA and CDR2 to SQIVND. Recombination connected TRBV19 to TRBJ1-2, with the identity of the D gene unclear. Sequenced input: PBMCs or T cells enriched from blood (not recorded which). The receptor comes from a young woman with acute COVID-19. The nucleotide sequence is TGTGCCAGTACTGGGCGTGCAGAACTTTCTGGCTACACCTTC. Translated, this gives CASTGRAELSGYTF.